This is a list of T cell receptor beta chains from one sample in a study of graft-versus-host responses after intestinal transplantation. For these TCRs, the target antigens are not known. Profiled with immunoSEQ multiplex PCR; TCRdb holds only in-frame clones, not every one. The table has roughly 110,000 clones, approximately 88% seen once; the top ten hold around 0.7%. Specimen: unstimulated CD4+ T cells sorted from spleen or lymph node cells, collected before transplant. All receptors come from a human donor who was the organ donor for an intestinal transplant. The conserved cysteine and the conserved F or W are not part of the CDR3 here. Each record gives: clone size, V gene, CDR3 protein. The size field is filled for only some rows; it gives once, few, many or a size class.

>NA|TRBV19
ASSTPGQGASYEQY
>few|TRBV6-5
ASSYGSSYNSPLH
>NA|TRBV19
ASRRTFDSNEQF
>NA|TRBV6-5
ASSYDRENTEAF
>NA|TRBV19
ASSPEQAGELF
>NA|TRBV29-1
SVGTVNTEAF
>once|TRBV27
ASSFTGSTEQY
>NA|TRBV2
ASSFTGHNEQF
>NA|TRBV20-1
SARDRATQY
>NA|TRBV6-5
ASSSRREGRNTQY
>NA|TRBV7-6
ASSPIGLAGRTYEQY
>NA|TRBV6-5
ASSGTAGLVETQY
>NA|TRBV5-4
ASSRPGTSVYEQY
>NA|TRBV19
ASTPWDRLDQPQH
>NA|TRBV18
ASSPRQNTDTQY
>NA|TRBV10-1
ASRLDPDNEQF
>NA|TRBV6-6
ASRNGQGGYGYT
>once|TRBV9
ASSKGSVTDTQY
>NA|TRBV4-1
ASSHPGGTIKF
>NA|TRBV4-1
ASSHLGGTGANVLT
>once|TRBV4-1
ASSHTASGRAYNEQF
>NA|TRBV27
ASSLSGLRPNYGYT
>NA|TRBV25-1
ASSQQNRAGANVLT
>NA|TRBV11-3
ASSLRGGGRQF
>NA|TRBV9
ASSGRGSGGYNEQF
>NA|TRBV25-1
ASSEQRGADTQY
>NA|TRBV10-3
AISELAGVSRNEQF
>NA|TRBV29-1
SVGPPYNEQF
>few|TRBV6-6
ASSRTQGGNTEAF